This T cell receptor beta chain stems from a study of tumor-infiltrating lymphocytes in primary liver carcinoma. Study in general: Ranging in age from 30 to 69 years, the patients were men and women. These were node-negative, non-metastatic T1-T3 tumors of roughly 4 to 10 cm.

The source of the blood RNA was unsorted whole blood, and germline DNA was extracted as well. Researchers reported drawing four milliliters of peripheral blood before surgery. V trimming: 6 bases; J trimming: 4 bases; junction bases outside the gene matches: 14. Germline V gene data show CDR1 as SGHAT and CDR2 as FQNNGV. The CDR3 is 16 amino acids. Total RNA amounting to approximately 460 ng was the source from which TCR beta cDNA was made with a constant-region primer. What produced the TCR beta libraries was three nested multiplex PCR rounds using slightly modified ARM-PCR. Rounds one and two of PCR, each of around 9 cycles, were primed with TRBV1-TRBV30 forward primers and a C-beta reverse primer. A single record per CDR3 protein comes from TCRdb applying MiXCR to the multiplex PCR reads. The sample records 330,000 or so distinct CDR3 sequences, 65% being singletons.

This chain connects TRBV11-2 to TRBJ2-7; 8 nucleotides match TRBD1. The origin of this receptor is a middle-aged man with primary liver carcinoma and hepatitis B virus infection. Input material: peripheral blood. The CDR3 bases are TGTGCCAGCAGGCGTGCTGGAGCCAGGGGGCGATACGAGCAGTACTTC. Protein product: CASRRAGARGRYEQYF.